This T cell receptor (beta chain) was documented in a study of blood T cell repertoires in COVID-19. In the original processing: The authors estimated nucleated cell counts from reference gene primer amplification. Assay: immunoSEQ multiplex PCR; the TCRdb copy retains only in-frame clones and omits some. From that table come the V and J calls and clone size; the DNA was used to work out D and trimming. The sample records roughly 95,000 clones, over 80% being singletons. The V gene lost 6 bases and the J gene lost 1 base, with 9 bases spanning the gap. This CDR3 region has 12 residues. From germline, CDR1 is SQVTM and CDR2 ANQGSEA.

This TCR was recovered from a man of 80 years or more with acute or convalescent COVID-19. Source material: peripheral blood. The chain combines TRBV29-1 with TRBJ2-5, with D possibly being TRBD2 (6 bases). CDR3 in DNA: TGCAGCGTGCGGGACGGCCAAGAGACCCAGTACTTC. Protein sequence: CSVRDGQETQYF.